The TCR beta chain described here comes from a study of vaccination effects on CD4 cells after COVID-19. Assay: immunoSEQ multiplex PCR; the TCRdb copy retains only in-frame clones and omits some. The repertoire includes about 66,000 clones, less than 80% of them detected once, and 2% to 3% sits in the top ten. In the case of this clone: The antigen is unknown.

Upon completion of about ten days in culture, CD4+ T cells were isolated. It was two doses of either the BNT162b2 or mRNA-1273 vaccine that participants received. The CDR3 has 14 amino acids. V shed 5 bases, J shed 6 bases, and the junction held 7 bases outside the gene matches. CDR1 SGHAT and CDR2 FQNNGV come from the germline V gene. Material: CD4+ T cells from PBMCs cultured without peptide, obtained after COVID-19 vaccination. This clonotype was sampled from a human donor who received a COVID-19 vaccine. This chain joins TRBV11-2 and TRBJ2-3, with 8 nucleotides matching TRBD1. CDR3 sequence (DNA): TGTGCCAGCAGCGCGACAGGGGTCGGGGATACGCAGTATTTT. It translates to CASSATGVGDTQYF. The full variable domain, with the rest looked up from reference TRBV11-2 and TRBJ2-3, is EAGVAQSPRYKIIEKRQSVAFWCNPISGHATLYWYQQILGQGPKLLIQFQNNGVVDDSQLPKDRFSAERLKGVDSTLKIQPAKLEDSAVYLCASSATGVGDTQYFGPGTRLTVL.